The present TCR beta chain was sequenced within a study of T cell responses to AZD1222 COVID-19 vaccine. On this clone itself: Its target is not known.

Method: immunoSEQ multiplex PCR; TCRdb's copy keeps in-frame clones and lacks some. The sample carries 140,000 to 150,000 clones, 70% to 90% recorded once. Points from the study as a whole: Vaccination with two AZD1222 doses was followed by a rise in Spike-specific TCR breadth and depth. Donors, mostly white British, included more females; clonal diversity was possibly underestimated.

Samples with a second dose at about 4 or about 12 weeks were pooled together. There are 13 residues in the CDR3. The germline V gene encodes CDR1 SQVTM and CDR2 ANQGSEA. Trimming took off 5 bases at V and 5 bases at J, with 15 bases between the two ends. The material was peripheral blood, obtained 28 days after the second AZD1222 dose. This receptor was identified in an adult who received the AZD1222 COVID-19 vaccine. This chain uses TRBV29-1 with TRBJ1-1; D gene uncertain. DNA for the CDR3: TGCAGCGTTCGGTGGACTGAAGGGACTGAAGCTTTCTTT. Translated: CSVRWTEGTEAFF. Using reference TRBV29-1 and TRBJ1-1 for the parts outside the CDR3, the full variable domain is SAVISQKPSRDICQRGTSLTIQCQVDSQVTMMFWYRQQPGQSLTLIATANQGSEATYESGFVIDKFPISRPNLTFSTLTVSNMSPEDSSIYLCSVRWTEGTEAFFGQGTRLTVV.